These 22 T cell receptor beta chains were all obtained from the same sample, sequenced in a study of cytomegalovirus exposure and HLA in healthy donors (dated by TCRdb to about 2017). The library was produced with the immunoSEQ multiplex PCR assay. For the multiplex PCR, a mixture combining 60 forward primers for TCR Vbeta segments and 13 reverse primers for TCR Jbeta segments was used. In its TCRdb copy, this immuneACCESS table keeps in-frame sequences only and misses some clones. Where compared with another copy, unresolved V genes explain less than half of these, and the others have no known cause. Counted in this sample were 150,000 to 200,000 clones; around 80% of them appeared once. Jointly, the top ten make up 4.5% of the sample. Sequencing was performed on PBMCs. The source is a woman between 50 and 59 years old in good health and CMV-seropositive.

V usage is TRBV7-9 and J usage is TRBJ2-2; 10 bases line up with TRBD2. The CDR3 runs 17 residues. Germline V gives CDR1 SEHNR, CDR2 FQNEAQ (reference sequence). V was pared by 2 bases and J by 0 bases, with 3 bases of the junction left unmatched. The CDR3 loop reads CASSLTSGAPNTGELFF. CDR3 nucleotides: TGTGCCAGCAGCTTAACTAGCGGGGCTCCGAACACCGGGGAGCTGTTTTTT.

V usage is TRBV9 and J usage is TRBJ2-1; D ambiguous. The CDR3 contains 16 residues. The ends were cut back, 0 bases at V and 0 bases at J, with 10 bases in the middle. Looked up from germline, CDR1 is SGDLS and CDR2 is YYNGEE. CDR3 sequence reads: CASSVVQASSYNEQFF. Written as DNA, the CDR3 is TGTGCCAGCAGCGTAGTGCAGGCCTCCTCCTACAATGAGCAGTTCTTC. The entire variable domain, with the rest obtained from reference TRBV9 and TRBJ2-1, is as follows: DSGVTQTPKHLITATGQRVTLRCSPRSGDLSVYWYQQSLDQGLQFLIQYYNGEERAKGNILERFSAQQFPDLHSELNLSSLELGDSALYFCASSVVQASSYNEQFFGPGTRLTVL.

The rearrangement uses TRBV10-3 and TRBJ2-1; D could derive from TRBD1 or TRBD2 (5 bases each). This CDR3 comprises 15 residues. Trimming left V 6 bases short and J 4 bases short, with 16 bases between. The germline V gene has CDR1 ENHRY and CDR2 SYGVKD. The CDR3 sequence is CAIREVEQAYNEQFF. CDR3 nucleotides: TGTGCCATCAGGGAGGTGGAACAGGCGTACAATGAGCAGTTCTTC.

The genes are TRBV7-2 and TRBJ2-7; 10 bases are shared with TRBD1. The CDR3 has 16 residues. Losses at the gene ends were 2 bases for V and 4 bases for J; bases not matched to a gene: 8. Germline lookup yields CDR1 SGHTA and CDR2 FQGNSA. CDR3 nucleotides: TGTGCCAGCAGCTTAAGTCCGGGACAGGGGTTATACGAGCAGTACTTC. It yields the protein CASSLSPGQGLYEQYF.

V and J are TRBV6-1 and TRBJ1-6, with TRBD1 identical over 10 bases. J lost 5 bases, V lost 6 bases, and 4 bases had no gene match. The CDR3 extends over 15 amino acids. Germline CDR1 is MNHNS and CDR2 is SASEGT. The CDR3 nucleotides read TGTGCCAGCAGGATAGGGACAGGGGATAATTCACCCCTCCACTTT. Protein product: CASRIGTGDNSPLHF.

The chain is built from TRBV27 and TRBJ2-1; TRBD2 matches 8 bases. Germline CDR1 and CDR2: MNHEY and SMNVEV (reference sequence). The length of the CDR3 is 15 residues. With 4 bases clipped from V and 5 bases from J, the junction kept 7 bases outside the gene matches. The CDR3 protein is CASSSLGSGNNEQFF. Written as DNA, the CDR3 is TGTGCCAGCAGTTCCCTTGGTAGCGGGAACAATGAGCAGTTCTTC.

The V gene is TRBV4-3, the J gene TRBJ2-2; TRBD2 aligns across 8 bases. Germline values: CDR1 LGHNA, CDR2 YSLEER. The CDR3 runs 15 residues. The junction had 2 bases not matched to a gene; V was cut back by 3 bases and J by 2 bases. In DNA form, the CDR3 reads TGCGCCAGCAGCCATACTAGCGGTAACACCGGGGAGCTGTTTTTT. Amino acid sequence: CASSHTSGNTGELFF.

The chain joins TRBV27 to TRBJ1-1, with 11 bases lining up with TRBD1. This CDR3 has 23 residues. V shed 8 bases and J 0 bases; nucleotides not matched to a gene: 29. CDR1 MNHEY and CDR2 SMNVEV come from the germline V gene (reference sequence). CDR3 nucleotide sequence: TGTGCCAGCTCCCACGGGACAGGGGGTGATTTCCTTAGCTTGAAAAATATGAACACTGAAGCTTTCTTT. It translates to CASSHGTGGDFLSLKNMNTEAFF.

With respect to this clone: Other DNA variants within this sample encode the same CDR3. For the CDR3, the DNA is TGTGCCAGCAGCTGGGGACAGAGTTTCACAGATACGCAGTATTTT. It encodes CASSWGQSFTDTQYF. V usage is TRBV7-3 and J usage is TRBJ2-3; 7 nucleotides agree with TRBD1. CDR3 length: 15 residues. Per the germline V gene, CDR1 is SGHTA and CDR2 is FQGTGA. Germline trimming cut 4 bases from V and 2 bases from J; bases unmatched to any gene: 6.

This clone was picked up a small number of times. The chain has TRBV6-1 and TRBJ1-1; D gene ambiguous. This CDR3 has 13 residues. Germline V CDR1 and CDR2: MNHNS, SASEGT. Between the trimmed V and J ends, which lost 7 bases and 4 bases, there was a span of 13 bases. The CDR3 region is CASTLGRGTEAFF. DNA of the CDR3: TGTGCCAGCACGCTCGGACGGGGCACTGAAGCTTTCTTT.

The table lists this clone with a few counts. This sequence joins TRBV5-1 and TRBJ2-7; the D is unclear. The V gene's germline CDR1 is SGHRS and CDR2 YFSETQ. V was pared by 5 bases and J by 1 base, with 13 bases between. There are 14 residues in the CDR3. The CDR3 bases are TGCGCCAGCAGTTCATCTGCAGGTTCCTACGAGCAGTACTTC. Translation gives CASSSSAGSYEQYF.

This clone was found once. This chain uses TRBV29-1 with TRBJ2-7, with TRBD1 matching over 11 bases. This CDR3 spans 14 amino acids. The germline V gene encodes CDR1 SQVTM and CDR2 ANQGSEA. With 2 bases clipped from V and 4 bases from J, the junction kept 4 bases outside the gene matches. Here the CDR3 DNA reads TGCAGCGTTGAAAGCGGACAGGGGGCTTACGAGCAGTACTTC. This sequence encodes CSVESGQGAYEQYF.

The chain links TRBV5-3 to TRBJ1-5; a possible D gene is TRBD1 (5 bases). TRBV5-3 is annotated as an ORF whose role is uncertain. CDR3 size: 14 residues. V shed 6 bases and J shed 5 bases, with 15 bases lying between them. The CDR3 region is CARNVMGGDQPQHF. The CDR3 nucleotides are TGTGCCAGAAATGTCATGGGGGGGGATCAGCCCCAGCATTTT.

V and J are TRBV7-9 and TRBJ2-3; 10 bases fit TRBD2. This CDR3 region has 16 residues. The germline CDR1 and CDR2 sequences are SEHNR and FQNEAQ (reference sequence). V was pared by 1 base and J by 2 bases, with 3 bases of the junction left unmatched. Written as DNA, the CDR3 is TGTGCCAGCAGCTTAGTGCTAGCGGGGGACACAGATACGCAGTATTTT. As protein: CASSLVLAGDTDTQYF.

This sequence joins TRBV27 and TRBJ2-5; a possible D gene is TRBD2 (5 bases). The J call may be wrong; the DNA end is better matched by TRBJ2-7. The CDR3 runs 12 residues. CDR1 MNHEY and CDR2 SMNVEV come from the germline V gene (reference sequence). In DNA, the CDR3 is TGTGCCAGCAGTCGGGGTGGGCACGAGCAGTACTTC. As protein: CASSRGGHEQYF.

The chain's CDR3 is CASSQHQGAPENYRNEQFF. The CDR3 DNA follows: TGCGCCAGCAGCCAACATCAAGGAGCGCCAGAGAATTACCGCAATGAGCAGTTCTTC. The V call is TRBV4-1, the J call TRBJ2-1, with D unresolved. Germline V lookup: CDR1 MGHRA, CDR2 YSYEKL. The CDR3 covers 19 residues. Trimming removed 2 bases from V and 6 bases from J, with 26 bases in between.

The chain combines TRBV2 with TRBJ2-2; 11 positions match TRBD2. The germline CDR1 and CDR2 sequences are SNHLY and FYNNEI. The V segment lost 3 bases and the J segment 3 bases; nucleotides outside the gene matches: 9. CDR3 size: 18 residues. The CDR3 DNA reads TGTGCCAGCAGTGACACTAGCGGGAGCCCCATGGACACCGGGGAGCTGTTTTTT. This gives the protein CASSDTSGSPMDTGELFF.

The CDR3 bases are TGTGCCAGCAGTTACCCCTTGGACAGGGAAATTGAAGCTTTCTTT. Protein sequence: CASSYPLDREIEAFF. This sequence joins TRBV6-6 and TRBJ1-1; 8 bases line up with TRBD1. Germline V gene lookup returns CDR1 MNHNY and CDR2 SVGAGI (reference sequence). Trimming at V came to 2 bases and at J to 7 bases, leaving 9 bases not matched to a gene. The CDR3 loop spans 15 amino acids.

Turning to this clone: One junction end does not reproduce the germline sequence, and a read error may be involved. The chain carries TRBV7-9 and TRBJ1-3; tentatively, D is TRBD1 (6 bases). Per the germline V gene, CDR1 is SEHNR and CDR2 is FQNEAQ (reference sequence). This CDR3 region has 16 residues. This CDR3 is CSSSPVSRGGGNTIYF. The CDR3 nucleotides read TGTTCCAGCAGCCCCGTATCCCGAGGGGGTGGAAACACCATATATTTT. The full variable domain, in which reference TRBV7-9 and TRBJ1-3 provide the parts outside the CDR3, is DTGVSQNPRHKITKRGQNVTFRCDPISEHNRLYWYRQTLGQGPEFLTYFQNEAQLEKSRLLSDRFSAERPKGSFSTLEIQRTEQGDSAMYLCSSSPVSRGGGNTIYFGEGSWLTVV.

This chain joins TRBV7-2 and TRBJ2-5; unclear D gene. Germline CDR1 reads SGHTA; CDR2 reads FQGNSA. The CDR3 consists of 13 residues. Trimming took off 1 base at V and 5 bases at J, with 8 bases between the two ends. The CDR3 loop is CASSLDNSETQYF. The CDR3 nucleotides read TGTGCCAGCAGCTTAGATAATTCGGAGACCCAGTACTTC.

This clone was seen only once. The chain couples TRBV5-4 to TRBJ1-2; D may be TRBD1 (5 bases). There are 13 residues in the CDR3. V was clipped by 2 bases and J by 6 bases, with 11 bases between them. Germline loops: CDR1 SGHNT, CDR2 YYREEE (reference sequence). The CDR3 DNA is TGTGCCAGCAGCTTTGACAGAGCGCATGGCTACACCTTC. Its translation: CASSFDRAHGYTF.

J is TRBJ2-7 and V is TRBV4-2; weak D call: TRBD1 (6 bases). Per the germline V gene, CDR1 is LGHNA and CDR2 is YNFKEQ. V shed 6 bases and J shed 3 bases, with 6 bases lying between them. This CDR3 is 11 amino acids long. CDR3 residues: CASRGGYEQYF. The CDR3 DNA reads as TGTGCCAGCAGAGGGGGCTACGAGCAGTACTTC.